These 8 T cell receptor beta chains share one sample of origin, sequenced in a study of cytomegalovirus exposure and HLA in healthy donors. Vbeta (60) and Jbeta (13) primers were used in the PCR. Only in-frame clones appear in the TCRdb table, and some are missing; sequencing was by immunoSEQ multiplex PCR. Among tens of thousands of clones listed, roughly 76% were seen once. The source material was PBMCs. The source of these receptors is a male donor in good health and CMV-seropositive.

The chain employs TRBV7-3 and TRBJ2-1, with TRBD2 matching 9 bases. The ends lost 0 bases at V and 4 bases at J; junction bases unmatched: 4. Germline CDR1 SGHTA, CDR2 FQGTGA. This CDR3 has 16 amino acids. The CDR3 DNA reads as TGTGCCAGCAGCTTAACCAGCGGGAGGCCTTACAATGAGCAGTTCTTC. It codes for CASSLTSGRPYNEQFF.

For this clone: The sample contains more than one DNA sequence encoding this CDR3. The gene calls are TRBV5-1 and TRBJ2-1, with 10 bases matching TRBD2. From germline, CDR1 is SGHRS and CDR2 YFSETQ. Trimming took 4 bases from V and 9 from J; bases not matched to a gene: 10. This CDR3 spans 15 amino acids. CDR3: CASSRVAQREGEQFF. The CDR3 DNA reads as TGCGCCAGCAGCAGAGTGGCCCAGCGGGAGGGTGAGCAGTTCTTC.

The chain uses TRBV2 and TRBJ1-1; D possibly corresponds to TRBD1 (6 bases). Between the trimmed V and J ends, which lost 7 bases and 3 bases, there was a span of 18 bases. This CDR3 contains 15 residues. Germline CDR1 reads SNHLY; CDR2 reads FYNNEI. CDR3 in DNA: TGTGCCAGCATGGGGACATTTGATCGGGACACTGAAGCTTTCTTT. Protein sequence: CASMGTFDRDTEAFF.

The CDR3 region is CASSPTGTPRSEQYF. The CDR3 DNA follows: TGTGCCAGCTCACCAACCGGGACTCCACGTAGCGAGCAGTACTTC. The chain joins TRBV18 to TRBJ2-7, with D possibly being TRBD2 (6 bases). The V end lost 2 bases, the J end lost 6 bases, and 17 bases lay between the germline ends. This CDR3 spans 15 amino acids. Germline CDR1 reads KGHSH; CDR2 reads LQKENI. Supplemented by reference TRBV18 and TRBJ2-7, the full variable domain reads NAGVMQNPRHLVRRRGQEARLRCSPMKGHSHVYWYRQLPEEGLKFMVYLQKENIIDESGMPKERFSAEFPKEGPSILRIQQVVRGDSAAYFCASSPTGTPRSEQYFGPGTRLTVT.

The chain couples TRBV19 to TRBJ2-5, with D maybe TRBD2 (5 bases). CDR3 size: 16 residues. V shed 3 bases and J shed 3 bases, with 17 bases lying between them. Germline values: CDR1 LNHDA, CDR2 SQIVND (reference sequence). For the CDR3, the DNA is TGTGCCAGTAGTATGGTCGGGGTTCGGTTCAAAGAGACCCAGTACTTC. This codes for CASSMVGVRFKETQYF.

The gene calls are TRBV18 and TRBJ2-3; 7 nucleotides agree with TRBD1. Germline values: CDR1 KGHSH, CDR2 LQKENI. The length of the CDR3 is 15 residues. Trimming removed 3 bases from V and 0 bases from J; junction bases left unmatched: 3. CDR3 coding DNA: TGTGCCAGCTCACCGACGGGACAGAGCACAGATACGCAGTATTTT. This sequence encodes CASSPTGQSTDTQYF.

This sequence joins TRBV9 and TRBJ2-1, with TRBD2 matching 12 bases. The CDR3 is 14 residues long. The trim removed 4 bases at V and 8 bases at J, leaving 4 bases unmatched. Germline V gene data show CDR1 as SGDLS and CDR2 as YYNGEE. CDR3 DNA: TGTGCCAGCAGCTCTAGCGGGGGGGAACATGAGCAGTTCTTC. It codes for CASSSSGGEHEQFF.

J is TRBJ1-1 and V is TRBV7-2; D gene uncertain. Per the germline V gene, CDR1 is SGHTA and CDR2 is FQGNSA. V lost 0 bases and J lost 6, with 8 bases in between. This CDR3 is 13 amino acids long. CDR3 DNA: TGTGCCAGCAGCTTAGCGCTCACGGCTGAAGCTTTCTTT. Translating gives CASSLALTAEAFF.